This T cell receptor beta chain was identified in a study of T cells in Graves' hyperthyroidism and ophthalmopathy. V lost 3 bases to trimming and J lost 6 bases, with 11 bases between them. CDR3 length: 13 residues. Study observations and caveats: Ophthalmopathy and stable hyperthyroidism were told apart by a 13 V-J model.

This clonotype was counted many times. The antigen is undetermined. The CDR3 regions of TCR beta were amplified from RNA transcripts. Using the HTBI primer set, a first-round RT-PCR was run on the TCR CDR3. TCRdb called the multiplex PCR reads again in MiXCR, with one record for every CDR3 protein. The sample includes around 200,000 distinct CDR3 sequences, approximately 20% seen only once; the top ten take around 47%. The receptor was derived from a man in his forties with Graves' hyperthyroidism. The chain is built from TRBV12-3 or TRBV12-4 and TRBJ1-1; D is unclear. Sequenced input: blood. The CDR3 sequence: CASSFRMMAEAFF. The CDR3 DNA reads TGTGCCAGCAGTTTTAGGATGATGGCTGAAGCTTTCTTT.